The 32 T cell receptor beta chains given below trace back to one sample, sequenced in a study of blood T cell repertoires in COVID-19. Profiled with immunoSEQ multiplex PCR; TCRdb holds only in-frame clones, not every one. Seen here are 88,000 or so clones, over 75% observed once, and the top ten hold about 4.2%. The sequenced sample was peripheral blood. These receptors were obtained from a man in his 60s with acute or convalescent COVID-19.

The chain is built from TRBV30 and TRBJ2-5; D is perhaps TRBD1 (5 bases). The CDR3 covers 12 residues. Trimming removed 0 bases from V and 4 bases from J, with 6 bases in between. Per the germline V gene, CDR1 is GTSNPN and CDR2 is SVGIG (reference sequence). CDR3 bases: TGTGCCTGGAGTGTAACAGGAGAGACCCAGTACTTC. Translated: CAWSVTGETQYF.

The V and J genes are TRBV4-3 and TRBJ2-2; 10 positions agree with TRBD1. The junction had 7 bases not matched to a gene; V was cut back by 6 bases and J by 6 bases. The CDR3 spans 15 residues. Per the germline V gene, CDR1 is LGHNA and CDR2 is YSLEER. Here the CDR3 DNA reads TGCGCCAGCAGTCCGACCGGGACAGGGGCCGGGGAGCTGTTTTTT. Translated: CASSPTGTGAGELFF.

V and J are TRBV18 and TRBJ1-5; weak D call: TRBD1 (5 bases). The CDR3 has 14 amino acids. Germline V lookup: CDR1 KGHSH, CDR2 LQKENI. V lost 0 bases to trimming and J lost 7 bases, with 10 bases between them. Here the CDR3 reads CASSPPGGDQPQHF. The CDR3 DNA is TGTGCCAGCTCACCACCAGGAGGGGACCAGCCCCAGCATTTT.

The chain has TRBV5-1 and TRBJ2-3, with 7 bases identical to TRBD2. The length of the CDR3 is 16 residues. Germline lookup yields CDR1 SGHRS and CDR2 YFSETQ. The trim removed 1 base at V and 6 bases at J, leaving 11 bases unmatched. CDR3 nucleotides: TGCGCCAGCAGCTTGTTTTCTAGCGGAGCGGGCGATACGCAGTATTTT. Protein: CASSLFSSGAGDTQYF.

This rearrangement joins TRBV6-2 or TRBV6-3 to TRBJ2-3; the D gene is possibly TRBD2 (5 bases). The CDR3 totals 17 residues. Trimming removed 6 bases from V and 2 bases from J, with 21 bases in between. The germline CDR1 and CDR2 sequences are MNHEY and SVGEGT. CDR3 loop: CASSKRRERGNTDTQYF. The CDR3 region has the DNA TGTGCCAGCAGCAAGAGGAGAGAACGGGGAAACACAGATACGCAGTATTTT.

This chain uses TRBV6-5 with TRBJ2-3; perhaps TRBD1 as D (6 bases). CDR1 and CDR2 (germline): MNHEY, SVGAGI. V shed 2 bases and J shed 5 bases, with 11 bases lying between them. CDR3 length equals 14 residues. CDR3: CASSYGAGEDTQYF. CDR3 in DNA: TGTGCCAGCAGTTACGGAGCAGGGGAAGATACGCAGTATTTT.

This rearrangement joins TRBV20-1 to TRBJ1-4; 7 bases are a match to TRBD1. This CDR3 is built from 15 residues. Germline lookup yields CDR1 DFQATT and CDR2 SNEGSKA (reference sequence). V shed 3 bases, J shed 0 bases, and the junction held 4 bases outside the gene matches. CDR3 nucleotides: TGCAGTGCTAGTTCCAGGGGGACAACTAATGAAAAACTGTTTTTT. Translation: CSASSRGTTNEKLFF.

For this clone: The same CDR3 arises from other DNA sequences in this sample as well. The rearrangement links TRBV18 to TRBJ1-5, with 12 bases that match TRBD1. CDR1 is KGHSH, CDR2 LQKENI, per germline. The CDR3 extends over 15 amino acids. V shed 3 bases and J 6 bases; nucleotides not matched to a gene: 3. The CDR3: CASSPGTGGGQPQHF. In DNA, the CDR3 is TGTGCCAGCTCACCTGGGACAGGGGGCGGTCAGCCCCAGCATTTT.

V and J are TRBV13 and TRBJ2-7; D perhaps matches TRBD1 (7 bases). Germline CDR1 and CDR2: PRHDT and FYEKMQ (reference sequence). V shed 3 bases and J shed 3 bases, with 15 bases lying between them. The CDR3 sequence is 15 residues long. CDR3 region: CASSFRGEAGYEQYF. In DNA, the CDR3 is TGTGCCAGCAGCTTCAGGGGGGAGGCGGGCTACGAGCAGTACTTC.

The chain combines TRBV7-3 with TRBJ2-1, with D unresolved. Trimming removed 4 bases at V and 9 bases at J, with 7 bases between. CDR1 and CDR2 (germline): SGHTA, FQGTGA. The CDR3 spans 11 residues. The DNA of the CDR3 is TGTGCCAGCAGCTCCGGTCCTGAGCAGTTCTTC. Translating gives CASSSGPEQFF.

This clone has only one observation. The chain links TRBV6-1 to TRBJ2-7, with TRBD1 as a possible D gene (6 bases). The CDR3 contains 15 residues. Germline V gives CDR1 MNHNS, CDR2 SASEGT. V was cut by 2 bases and J by 2 bases, with 13 bases left in between. CDR3 nucleotide sequence: TGTGCCAGCAGTGAACTGGAACAGGGCCCCTACGAGCAGTACTTC. Its protein is CASSELEQGPYEQYF.

This clone was counted between two and nine times. V usage is TRBV2 and J usage is TRBJ2-2, with 13 bases that match TRBD2. V was pared by 2 bases and J by 6 bases, with 6 bases of the junction left unmatched. The CDR3 consists of 17 residues. Germline V lookup: CDR1 SNHLY, CDR2 FYNNEI. CDR3 in amino acids: CASSEILAGGPAGELFF. In DNA, the CDR3 is TGTGCCAGCAGTGAAATACTAGCGGGAGGGCCCGCCGGGGAGCTGTTTTTT.

As DNA, the CDR3 is TGTGCCAGCAGCTTAGACAGGGGGCTCACGGTGGGGCACGAGCAGTACTTC. As protein: CASSLDRGLTVGHEQYF. The chain uses TRBV7-2 and TRBJ2-7; 9 positions agree with TRBD1. J was trimmed by 5 bases and V by 1 base; bases with no gene match: 12. Germline CDR1 is SGHTA and CDR2 is FQGNSA. The CDR3 contains 17 residues. The complete variable domain, with remaining parts taken from reference TRBV7-2 and TRBJ2-7, reads GAGVSQSPSNKVTEKGKDVELRCDPISGHTALYWYRQSLGQGLEFLIYFQGNSAPDKSGLPSDRFSAERTGGSVSTLTIQRTQQEDSAVYLCASSLDRGLTVGHEQYFGPGTRLTVT.

CDR3 amino acids: CASSLSGGGWKETQYF. CDR3 nucleotide sequence: TGTGCCAGCAGCTTATCTGGGGGCGGGTGGAAGGAGACCCAGTACTTC. The chain combines TRBV7-2 with TRBJ2-5; D may be TRBD1 (6 bases). Germline V lookup: CDR1 SGHTA, CDR2 FQGNSA. The V and J ends lost 2 bases and 5 bases respectively, with 18 bases between them. The CDR3 sequence is 16 residues long.

This chain links TRBV3-1 (or the pseudogene TRBV3-2) with TRBJ1-5; a possible D gene is TRBD1 (5 bases). This CDR3 spans 13 amino acids. V was clipped by 4 bases and J by 7 bases, with 11 bases between them. Germline lookup yields CDR1 LGHDT and CDR2 YNNKEL (reference sequence). As DNA, the CDR3 is TGTGCCAGCAGCCCAGGGTCATTCCAGCCCCAGCATTTT. This encodes CASSPGSFQPQHF.

Points on this clone: Other DNA sequences in the same sample also yield this CDR3. The chain has TRBV11-2 and TRBJ2-7, with 8 bases fitting TRBD2. Losses at the gene ends were 4 bases for V and 0 bases for J; bases not matched to a gene: 11. Per the germline V gene, CDR1 is SGHAT and CDR2 is FQNNGV. The CDR3 extends over 17 amino acids. In DNA, the CDR3 is TGTGCCAGCAGCTACAACCGGGGGGGGCGGCCCTCCTACGAGCAGTACTTC. Protein sequence: CASSYNRGGRPSYEQYF.

The J gene is TRBJ2-1, the V gene TRBV27, with TRBD2 matching over 13 bases. Looked up from germline, CDR1 is MNHEY and CDR2 is SMNVEV (reference sequence). CDR3 size: 16 residues. Trimming at V came to 5 bases and at J to 4 bases, leaving 5 bases not matched to a gene. CDR3 in amino acids: CASSPRLAGGYNEQFF. The DNA of the CDR3 is TGTGCCAGCAGTCCAAGACTAGCGGGGGGATACAATGAGCAGTTCTTC.

V usage is TRBV29-1 and J usage is TRBJ2-1; 7 nucleotides line up with TRBD1. The germline V gene encodes CDR1 SQVTM and CDR2 ANQGSEA. The CDR3 spans 12 residues. J gave up 8 bases and V 6 bases, and 7 bases lay outside the gene matches. The chain's CDR3 is CSVSKGADEQFF. The CDR3 DNA reads as TGCAGCGTGTCGAAGGGGGCCGATGAGCAGTTCTTC.

The chain uses TRBV11-3 and TRBJ1-1; D call uncertain. Looked up from germline, CDR1 is SGHNT and CDR2 is YENEEA. There are 13 residues in the CDR3. Between the trimmed V and J ends, which lost 3 bases and 4 bases, there was a span of 9 bases. In DNA form, the CDR3 reads TGTGCCAGCAGCTTGTTCGAGGGCACTGAAGCTTTCTTT. Amino acid sequence: CASSLFEGTEAFF.

This chain uses TRBV7-6 with TRBJ2-3; TRBD2 matches 9 bases. Germline CDR1 and CDR2: SGHVS and FNYEAQ. Trimming removed 0 bases from V and 14 bases from J; junction bases left unmatched: 3. This CDR3 spans 12 amino acids. In DNA, the CDR3 is TGTGCCAGCAGCTTAGCAGGGACTAGCCTGTATTTT. It codes for CASSLAGTSLYF.

V gene TRBV28 combines with J gene TRBJ1-6, with D tentatively TRBD1 (5 bases). Trimming pared 4 bases from V and 9 bases from J, leaving 10 bases between. Per the germline V gene, CDR1 is MDHEN and CDR2 is SYDVKM. The CDR3 runs 13 residues. CDR3 residues: CASSSGSGSPLHF. CDR3 nucleotides: TGTGCCAGCAGTTCAGGGTCTGGTTCACCCCTCCACTTT.

This clone was observed many times. Additional DNA sequences in this sample encode the identical CDR3. The V call is TRBV3-1 (or the pseudogene TRBV3-2), the J call TRBJ2-5; tentative D call: TRBD2 (6 bases). CDR1 and CDR2 (germline): LGHDT, YNNKEL (reference sequence). Trimming cost V 0 bases and J 3 bases, with 11 bases left between them. The CDR3 totals 15 residues. This CDR3 reads CASSQDSGLKETQYF. The CDR3 DNA reads TGTGCCAGCAGCCAAGATTCGGGACTTAAAGAGACCCAGTACTTC.

This chain joins TRBV7-2 and TRBJ2-7; 8 bases line up with TRBD2. This CDR3 is 14 amino acids long. Germline trimming cut 3 bases from V and 3 bases from J; bases unmatched to any gene: 4. Germline V CDR1 and CDR2: SGHTA, FQGNSA. The CDR3 bases are TGTGCCAGCAGCTTCGGGGGGGAGTACTACGAGCAGTACTTC. Its translation is CASSFGGEYYEQYF.

The gene calls are TRBV4-1 and TRBJ1-5; tentative D call: TRBD1 (5 bases). Per the germline V gene, CDR1 is MGHRA and CDR2 is YSYEKL. Trimming removed 3 bases at V and 4 bases at J, with 13 bases between. The CDR3 sequence is 15 residues long. The CDR3 sequence: CASSQVGQRNQPQHF. CDR3 nucleotides: TGCGCCAGCAGCCAGGTGGGGCAACGAAATCAGCCCCAGCATTTT.

The V gene is TRBV30, the J gene TRBJ1-2; maybe TRBD1 (5 bases). This CDR3 has 13 amino acids. The V end lost 7 bases, the J end lost 3 bases, and 15 bases lay between the germline ends. CDR1 GTSNPN and CDR2 SVGIG come from the germline V gene (reference sequence). Here the CDR3 DNA reads TGTGCCTCCCCGCGGGACTCACACTATGGCTACACCTTC. This translates into CASPRDSHYGYTF.

This rearrangement joins TRBV19 to TRBJ1-3, with TRBD1 identical over 7 bases. V shed 5 bases and J 0 bases; nucleotides not matched to a gene: 7. CDR1 is LNHDA, CDR2 SQIVND, per germline (reference sequence). This CDR3 is 16 amino acids long. This CDR3 is CASSRRTGISGNTIYF. The CDR3, as DNA: TGTGCCAGTAGTCGTCGGACAGGCATCTCTGGAAACACCATATATTTT.

The V call is TRBV7-6, the J call TRBJ1-2, with a possible D match to TRBD1 (6 bases). The V gene lost 2 bases and the J gene lost 6 bases, with 19 bases spanning the gap. CDR1 is SGHVS, CDR2 FNYEAQ, per germline. The CDR3 is 16 residues long. In DNA form, the CDR3 reads TGTGCCAGCAGCTTACGAGATTTACAGGGAAGAGATGGCTACACCTTC. Its translation is CASSLRDLQGRDGYTF.

The rearrangement uses TRBV13 and TRBJ1-1; 9 nucleotides align to TRBD1. V lost 0 bases, J lost 7 bases, and 3 bases stayed unmatched. The CDR3 length is 14 residues. Germline-derived CDR1 and CDR2 are PRHDT and FYEKMQ (reference sequence). CDR3 residues: CASSLGGQGGEAFF. The CDR3 coding sequence is TGTGCCAGCAGCTTAGGGGGACAGGGCGGTGAAGCTTTCTTT. The full variable domain, rest sourced from reference TRBV13 and TRBJ1-1, is AAGVIQSPRHLIKEKRETATLKCYPIPRHDTVYWYQQGPGQDPQFLISFYEKMQSDKGSIPDRFSAQQFSDYHSELNMSSLELGDSALYFCASSLGGQGGEAFFGQGTRLTVV.

CDR3 sequence: CASSFRDRVTDTQYF. In nucleotides, the CDR3 is TGTGCCAGCAGCTTTAGGGACAGGGTCACAGATACGCAGTATTTT. The J gene is TRBJ2-3, the V gene TRBV11-2, with TRBD1 matching 9 bases. The germline V gene has CDR1 SGHAT and CDR2 FQNNGV. With V trimmed by 3 bases and J by 2 bases, 3 bases remained unmatched. The CDR3 sequence is 15 residues long. The complete variable domain, with remaining parts taken from reference TRBV11-2 and TRBJ2-3, reads EAGVAQSPRYKIIEKRQSVAFWCNPISGHATLYWYQQILGQGPKLLIQFQNNGVVDDSQLPKDRFSAERLKGVDSTLKIQPAKLEDSAVYLCASSFRDRVTDTQYFGPGTRLTVL.

V is TRBV19 and J is TRBJ2-2; the D is unclear. Trimming shortened V by 3 bases and J by 6 bases, and 11 bases separated the two germline ends. The CDR3 totals 14 residues. Per germline, CDR1 LNHDA and CDR2 SQIVND (reference sequence). The CDR3 DNA sequence: TGTGCCAGTAGTATTTCAAGCTCGGCCGGGGAGCTGTTTTTT. The encoded protein is CASSISSSAGELFF.

In this sample, this clone turned up a few times. V usage is TRBV7-9 and J usage is TRBJ1-3; 7 bases align to TRBD1. The CDR3 sequence is 15 residues long. In germline, CDR1 is SEHNR, CDR2 FQNEAQ (reference sequence). The V gene end was trimmed by 5 bases and the J gene end by 0 bases; junction bases not matched to a gene: 4. Written as DNA, the CDR3 is TGTGCCAGCAGCGGGACAGCTAGCTCTGGAAACACCATATATTTT. It encodes CASSGTASSGNTIYF.

The V call is TRBV30, the J call TRBJ2-1; 10 bases are a match to TRBD1. Germline assignment: CDR1 GTSNPN and CDR2 SVGIG (reference sequence). This CDR3 has 14 amino acids. V lost 4 bases and J lost 4; bases outside the gene matches: 4. CDR3 coding DNA: TGTGCCTGGATGTGGGACAGGGGATACAATGAGCAGTTCTTC. It specifies CAWMWDRGYNEQFF. Looking up the rest from reference TRBV30 and TRBJ2-1 gives the full variable domain: SQTIHQWPATLVQPVGSPLSLECTVEGTSNPNLYWYRQAAGRGLQLLFYSVGIGQISSEVPQNLSASRPQDRQFILSSKKLLLSDSGFYLCAWMWDRGYNEQFFGPGTRLTVL.